Listed here are 7 T cell receptor beta chains from one sample, sequenced in a study of blood T cell repertoires in COVID-19 (TCRdb year 2020). Libraries came from the immunoSEQ multiplex PCR assay. TCRdb took this table from immuneACCESS and kept in-frame rearrangements with V and J called. Such tables lack part of the clones; where checked against another copy, unresolved V genes explain under half of the gap, and the rest is unexplained. The sample table shows 300,000 to 500,000 clones, and 88% are seen once. The ten largest clones capture approximately 2.1% of the sample. The sequenced material came from PBMCs or T cells enriched from blood (not recorded which). The receptors were gathered from a woman aged 35 to 49 with acute COVID-19.

The V gene is TRBV9, the J gene TRBJ2-7; TRBD1 matches at 7 bases. The V gene's germline CDR1 is SGDLS and CDR2 YYNGEE. J lost 6 bases, V lost 4 bases, and 13 bases had no gene match. The CDR3 runs 15 residues. The CDR3 spells CASSPDLEGAFEQYF. The CDR3 coding sequence is TGTGCCAGCAGCCCCGACCTCGAGGGGGCCTTCGAGCAGTACTTC.

The sample holds one count of this clone. J is TRBJ2-5 and V is TRBV11-3; TRBD1 matches 7 bases. The CDR3 sequence is 14 residues long. V gave up 5 bases and J gave up 1 base; unmatched junction bases: 4. The germline V gene has CDR1 SGHNT and CDR2 YENEEA. CDR3 nucleotide sequence: TGTGCCAGCAGCCAAAGGGGGCCCCAAGAGACCCAGTACTTC. Residues: CASSQRGPQETQYF.

The V and J genes are TRBV19 and TRBJ2-2, with D hard to call. V shed 3 bases and J shed 0 bases, with 14 bases lying between them. Germline CDR1 LNHDA, CDR2 SQIVND (reference sequence). This CDR3 comprises 17 residues. DNA of the CDR3: TGTGCCAGTAGTATCTTGGGCAGGCCAGCGAACACCGGGGAGCTGTTTTTT. Encoded protein: CASSILGRPANTGELFF.

The chain couples TRBV4-1 to TRBJ2-3; D uncertain. This CDR3 region has 15 residues. Germline V lookup: CDR1 MGHRA, CDR2 YSYEKL. Trimming removed 1 base at V and 4 bases at J, with 12 bases between. CDR3 loop: CASSQVPSPADTQYF. The DNA of the CDR3 is TGCGCCAGCAGCCAAGTTCCGAGCCCCGCAGATACGCAGTATTTT.

This chain joins TRBV24-1 and TRBJ1-4; 8 positions match TRBD1. V lost 9 bases and J lost 5; bases outside the gene matches: 4. The germline V gene encodes CDR1 KGHDR and CDR2 SFDVKD. CDR3 length: 13 residues. CDR3 amino acids: CATSDRGNEKLFF. As DNA, the CDR3 is TGTGCCACCTCAGACAGGGGAAATGAAAAACTGTTTTTT.

The genes are TRBV13 and TRBJ2-7; TRBD2 aligns across 8 bases. This CDR3 region has 13 residues. The junction had 6 bases not matched to a gene; V was cut back by 5 bases and J by 6 bases. Germline assignment: CDR1 PRHDT and CDR2 FYEKMQ (reference sequence). CDR3 in amino acids: CASSAERGPEQYF. CDR3 bases: TGTGCCAGCAGCGCCGAGCGGGGGCCCGAGCAGTACTTC.

The chain couples TRBV2 to TRBJ1-2, with D perhaps TRBD1 (6 bases). Germline V gene lookup returns CDR1 SNHLY and CDR2 FYNNEI. The ends were cut back, 8 bases at V and 6 bases at J, with 22 bases in the middle. The CDR3 runs to 15 residues. The CDR3 loop is CASEEQGRGSDGYTF. As DNA, the CDR3 is TGTGCCAGCGAAGAACAGGGAAGGGGCTCTGATGGCTACACCTTC.